The next 30 T cell receptor beta chains were all read from a single sample in a study of T cells in Graves' hyperthyroidism and ophthalmopathy (dated by TCRdb to between 2019 and 2020). Library creation used multiplex PCR. The sequencer was an Illumina HiSeq 2000. Amplification of TCR beta CDR3 regions was carried out from RNA transcripts. The first round of RT-PCR for the TCR CDR3 was performed with the HTBI primer set and the Qiagen OneStep RT-PCR kit. The public reads were quality trimmed at Q25 with fastp and then assembled into clones with MiXCR by TCRdb, keeping productive beta chains. When rows share a CDR3 protein, they turn into one entry using the most common DNA and genes. In all, the sample holds 600,000 to 800,000 distinct CDR3 sequences, and 35% of those were seen once. Around 32% of the sample rests with the top ten. Sequences were obtained from blood. Every receptor here comes from a woman aged 40 to 49 with Graves' hyperthyroidism.

In DNA form, the CDR3 reads TGTGCCATCAGCGGGGGTACAGAGGATCAGCCCCAGCATTTT. Translation gives CAISGGTEDQPQHF. This rearrangement joins TRBV10-3 to TRBJ1-5, with a tentative D call TRBD1 (5 bases). There are 14 residues in the CDR3. Trimming removed 6 bases at V and 5 bases at J, with 14 bases between. Looked up from germline, CDR1 is ENHRY and CDR2 is SYGVKD.

This CDR3 is CASRPGGADTEAFF. For the CDR3, the DNA is TGCGCCAGCCGACCAGGGGGGGCCGACACTGAAGCTTTCTTT. V usage is TRBV5-1 and J usage is TRBJ1-1; TRBD1 matches at 7 bases. Germline V gene lookup returns CDR1 SGHRS and CDR2 YFSETQ. Losses at the gene ends were 7 bases for V and 3 bases for J; bases not matched to a gene: 9. The CDR3 is 14 residues long.

This clonotype was counted a few times. J is TRBJ1-1 and V is TRBV20-1; 8 bases align to TRBD1. V lost 3 bases and J lost 11; bases outside the gene matches: 14. Germline CDR1 reads DFQATT; CDR2 reads SNEGSKA (reference sequence). The CDR3 extends over 14 amino acids. This CDR3 reads CSASEPGGTGLAFF. The CDR3 DNA follows: TGCAGTGCTAGCGAGCCAGGGGGCACGGGGCTCGCTTTCTTT.

This clonotype was counted at least ten times. The CDR3 nucleotides are TGTGCCATCAAGGGCGGGAGCTCCTACGAGCAGTACTTC. The encoded protein is CAIKGGSSYEQYF. The chain carries TRBV10-3 and TRBJ2-7, with TRBD2 matching over 7 bases. The V segment lost 7 bases and the J segment 0 bases; nucleotides outside the gene matches: 3. Germline V gene sequence: CDR1 ENHRY, CDR2 SYGVKD. This CDR3 spans 13 amino acids.

The chain has TRBV6-2 or TRBV6-3 and TRBJ2-5; D not resolved. V was shortened by 7 bases and J by 7 bases, with 13 bases between the two germline ends. This CDR3 comprises 12 residues. The germline V gene encodes CDR1 MNHEY and CDR2 SVGEGT. The CDR3 here is CASTQIPGTQYF. In nucleotides, the CDR3 is TGTGCCAGCACCCAGATCCCCGGGACCCAGTACTTC.

Only a few counts were recorded for this clonotype. CDR3 nucleotides: TGCGCCAGCAGCATCGGGACGACCGGCGGGACCCAGTACTTC. Its protein product is CASSIGTTGGTQYF. J is TRBJ2-5 and V is TRBV5-1; D could derive from TRBD1 or TRBD2 (5 bases each). Per germline, CDR1 SGHRS and CDR2 YFSETQ. The CDR3 is 14 residues long. The V end was cut by 4 bases, the J end by 7 bases, with 17 bases between.

The chain recombines TRBV19 with TRBJ1-2, with 8 bases aligning to TRBD1. The CDR3 covers 15 residues. The V gene end was trimmed by 6 bases and the J gene end by 8 bases; junction bases not matched to a gene: 14. Germline V gene data show CDR1 as LNHDA and CDR2 as SQIVND (reference sequence). The CDR3 region is CASRRDRWLAGGYTF. In DNA, the CDR3 is TGTGCCAGTAGACGGGACAGGTGGCTGGCGGGCGGCTACACCTTC.

The chain joins TRBV7-9 to TRBJ2-7; no definite D call. The CDR3 sequence is 12 residues long. Trimming cost V 4 bases and J 4 bases, with 8 bases left between them. CDR1 SEHNR and CDR2 FQNEAQ come from the germline V gene (reference sequence). CDR3 region: CASSSPVYEQYF. The CDR3 DNA is TGTGCCAGCAGCTCTCCTGTATACGAGCAGTACTTC. Complete variable domain (other parts from reference TRBV7-9 and TRBJ2-7): DTGVSQNPRHKITKRGQNVTFRCDPISEHNRLYWYRQTLGQGPEFLTYFQNEAQLEKSRLLSDRFSAERPKGSFSTLEIQRTEQGDSAMYLCASSSPVYEQYFGPGTRLTVT.

This clonotype was detected many times. J is TRBJ2-7 and V is TRBV19, with 8 bases aligning to TRBD1. V dropped 5 bases and J dropped 6; count of bases not matched to a gene: 6. Germline V gene lookup returns CDR1 LNHDA and CDR2 SQIVND (reference sequence). The length of the CDR3 is 13 residues. The CDR3 DNA reads as TGTGCCAGTAGTCGGGACAGGTCGACCGAGCAGTACTTC. Translation gives CASSRDRSTEQYF. Full variable domain (remainder filled in from reference TRBV19 and TRBJ2-7): DGGITQSPKYLFRKEGQNVTLSCEQNLNHDAMYWYRQDPGQGLRLIYYSQIVNDFQKGDIAEGYSVSREKKESFPLTVTSAQKNPTAFYLCASSRDRSTEQYFGPGTRLTVT.

As for this clonotype: One end of the junction varies from germline; a read error may be responsible. The chain combines TRBV7-3 with TRBJ2-2, with 11 positions matching TRBD2. This CDR3 is built from 16 residues. CDR1 and CDR2 (germline): SGHTA, FQGTGA. The CDR3 spells CASSLRLAGNTGELLF. DNA of the CDR3: TGTGCCAGCAGTCTCCGACTAGCGGGGAACACCGGGGAGCTGCTTTTT.

The chain has TRBV15 and TRBJ2-5; 14 nucleotides align to TRBD2. Unmatched junction bases numbered 6, after V lost 1 base and J lost 2 bases. The CDR3 length is 18 residues. Looked up from germline, CDR1 is LNHNV and CDR2 is YYDKDF (reference sequence). CDR3 DNA: TGTGCCACCAGCAGAGCGACTAGCGGGGGGGCCAAGCAAGAGACCCAGTACTTC. The encoded protein is CATSRATSGGAKQETQYF.

Only a few counts were recorded for this clonotype. The chain combines TRBV12-5 with TRBJ1-3, with 8 bases that match TRBD1. Germline V lookup: CDR1 LGHNT, CDR2 FRNRAP. There are 15 residues in the CDR3. V dropped 2 bases and J dropped 9; count of bases not matched to a gene: 9. The CDR3 loop reads CASGLFQGAIGTIYF. The CDR3, as DNA: TGTGCTAGTGGTTTGTTCCAGGGGGCTATTGGCACCATATATTTT.

This clonotype was observed many times. J is TRBJ2-5 and V is TRBV14; 7 bases agree with TRBD1. This CDR3 spans 14 amino acids. After removal of 2 bases from V and 5 bases from J, the junction contained 5 bases not matched to a gene. Per the germline V gene, CDR1 is SGHDN and CDR2 is FVKESK. The CDR3 region is CASSQNRGWETQYF. The DNA of the CDR3 is TGTGCCAGCAGCCAAAACAGGGGTTGGGAGACCCAGTACTTC.

This clonotype was seen at least ten times. V usage is TRBV29-1 and J usage is TRBJ2-5; D remains ambiguous. V lost 4 bases and J 2 bases, leaving 8 bases between the germline ends. This CDR3 spans 12 amino acids. Germline CDR1 is SQVTM and CDR2 is ANQGSEA. CDR3: CSVGGQQETQYF. CDR3 in DNA: TGCAGCGTTGGGGGTCAGCAAGAGACCCAGTACTTC.

This clonotype was counted only a few times. The V and J genes are TRBV6-5 and TRBJ1-6, with D unclear. CDR1 is MNHEY, CDR2 SVGAGI, per germline. This CDR3 has 15 residues. Trimming stripped 2 bases from V and 10 bases from J, with 15 bases between. This CDR3 is CASSYTPGTSSPLHF. The CDR3 DNA is TGTGCCAGCAGTTACACCCCGGGTACATCCTCACCCCTCCACTTT.

This clonotype was recorded once. This may be a read error: a much more frequent sequence differs by one nucleotide. The chain combines TRBV10-2 with TRBJ1-3; D remains unclear. V gave up 2 bases and J gave up 2 bases, with 13 bases separating them. The CDR3 is made up of 16 amino acids. Germline CDR1 is WSHSY and CDR2 is SAAADI. This CDR3 is CASSEDSGYAGNTIYF. The DNA for the CDR3 is TGCGCCAGCAGTGAGGATTCGGGGTATGCTGGAAACACCATATATTTT.

In this sample, this clonotype turned up many times. This chain links TRBV28 with TRBJ1-1; D possibly corresponds to TRBD1 (6 bases). This CDR3 is 11 amino acids long. Deletions cut 8 bases from V and 8 bases from J, with 12 bases between. Germline CDR1 reads MDHEN; CDR2 reads SYDVKM. The CDR3 spells CASGYRAEAFF. CDR3 nucleotides: TGTGCCAGCGGATACAGGGCGGAAGCTTTCTTT.

Notes on this clonotype: With a much larger clone just one base away, this may be a read error. The V and J genes are TRBV19 and TRBJ2-5; a possible D gene is TRBD2 (6 bases). CDR3 length equals 13 residues. Deletions cut 6 bases from V and 4 bases from J, with 12 bases between. Germline lookup yields CDR1 LNHDA and CDR2 SQIVND (reference sequence). CDR3 region: CASRVRGGETQYF. The CDR3 bases are TGTGCCAGTAGAGTCCGGGGAGGAGAGACCCAGTACTTC.

The rearrangement links TRBV29-1 to TRBJ1-2; TRBD1 matches 7 bases. The V and J ends lost 6 bases and 0 bases, in that order; junction bases with no gene match: 7. Germline V lookup: CDR1 SQVTM, CDR2 ANQGSEA. CDR3 length: 14 residues. The CDR3 DNA is TGCAGCGTCCGAGGGACAGCGACTAACTATGGCTACACCTTC. Protein product: CSVRGTATNYGYTF.

This clonotype has ten or more counts. The chain couples TRBV20-1 to TRBJ2-7; 7 positions agree with TRBD1. V was pared by 8 bases and J by 1 base, with 8 bases of the junction left unmatched. The CDR3 spans 13 residues. Germline CDR1 is DFQATT and CDR2 is SNEGSKA (reference sequence). The CDR3 sequence: CSTQGVYSYEQYF. The CDR3 coding sequence is TGCAGTACCCAGGGGGTGTATTCCTACGAGCAGTACTTC.

This clonotype has a single count. The chain couples TRBV20-1 to TRBJ2-7, with D possibly TRBD1 on 6 matching bases. CDR3 length: 13 residues. The germline gives CDR1 DFQATT, CDR2 SNEGSKA (reference sequence). Trimming removed 1 base at V and 6 bases at J, with 13 bases between. CDR3 residues: CSARVLGHLEQYF. The CDR3 DNA sequence: TGCAGTGCTAGAGTTTTGGGACATCTCGAGCAGTACTTC.

As to this clonotype: The CDR3 ends on some other residue instead of the conserved phenylalanine or tryptophan, so this is likely a read error. The chain has TRBV11-2 and TRBJ1-1; D remains ambiguous. The CDR3 covers 16 residues. Deletions cut 5 bases from V and 0 bases from J, with 16 bases between. In germline, CDR1 is SGHAT, CDR2 FQNNGV. CDR3 residues: CASSHGFRSLNTEAFL. Written as DNA, the CDR3 is TGTGCCAGCAGCCACGGTTTTAGGAGTCTGAACACTGAAGCTTTCCTT.

The V and J genes are TRBV20-1 and TRBJ2-5; possible D gene TRBD1, 6 bases. V lost 3 bases to trimming and J lost 3 bases, with 17 bases between them. The V gene's germline CDR1 is DFQATT and CDR2 SNEGSKA (reference sequence). The CDR3 contains 15 residues. CDR3 amino acids: CSASDPNQGKETQYF. The DNA of the CDR3 is TGCAGTGCTAGCGATCCTAATCAGGGGAAAGAGACCCAGTACTTC.

The chain is built from TRBV5-6 and TRBJ1-5, with 7 bases matching TRBD1. J gave up 3 bases and V 5 bases, and 5 bases lay outside the gene matches. CDR1 is SGHDT and CDR2 is YYEEEE in the germline V gene. This CDR3 is 14 amino acids long. DNA of the CDR3: TGTGCCAGCAGGTCGACAGGGCCCAATCAGCCCCAGCATTTT. Amino acids: CASRSTGPNQPQHF.

This clonotype appeared many times. The chain has TRBV10-3 and TRBJ1-2; D is possibly TRBD1 (5 bases). Per the germline V gene, CDR1 is ENHRY and CDR2 is SYGVKD. The CDR3 length is 12 residues. V dropped 6 bases and J dropped 12 bases, with 17 bases sitting between them. This CDR3 reads CAISPSPGLDTF. CDR3 coding DNA: TGTGCCATCAGCCCGTCCCCAGGGCTGGACACCTTC.

In its sample, this clonotype was seen a few times. The V gene is TRBV25-1, the J gene TRBJ2-1; no definite D call. The germline gives CDR1 MGHDK, CDR2 SYGVNS. V dropped 4 bases and J dropped 9 bases, with 10 bases sitting between them. This CDR3 has 12 amino acids. For the CDR3, the DNA is TGTGCCAGCAGTGTGGGGATGGGTGAGCAGTTCTTC. Translated, it gives CASSVGMGEQFF.

As regards this clonotype: At one end, the junction sequence differs from germline, possibly due to a read error. The V gene is TRBV19, the J gene TRBJ2-7; 10 nucleotides align to TRBD2. Germline CDR1 and CDR2: LNHDA and SQIVND (reference sequence). There are 15 residues in the CDR3. DNA for the CDR3: TGTGCCAGTAGTATCTCTAGGACTAGCGGATACGAGCAGCACTTC. Encoded protein: CASSISRTSGYEQHF.

This clonotype was recorded a few times. The chain carries TRBV10-3 and TRBJ2-2; D perhaps matches TRBD1 (6 bases). V lost 10 bases, J lost 4 bases, and 22 bases lay in between. CDR1 is ENHRY and CDR2 is SYGVKD in the germline V gene. The CDR3 has 16 residues. The CDR3 region is CASSQDYTTGTGELFF. Written as DNA, the CDR3 is TGTGCCAGCAGCCAAGACTATACGACAGGCACCGGGGAGCTGTTTTTT.

This clonotype was counted ten times or more. The chain is built from TRBV19 and TRBJ1-3, with D possibly being TRBD1 (6 bases). Germline values: CDR1 LNHDA, CDR2 SQIVND (reference sequence). V shed 9 bases and J shed 0 bases, with 9 bases lying between them. The CDR3 extends over 13 amino acids. CDR3 sequence (DNA): TGTGCCAGCGGACAGACCTCTGGAAACACCATATATTTT. This encodes CASGQTSGNTIYF.

The chain uses TRBV20-1 and TRBJ1-4, with 7 bases that match TRBD1. Germline CDR1 reads DFQATT; CDR2 reads SNEGSKA (reference sequence). This CDR3 is built from 15 residues. V trimming: 1 base; J trimming: 7 bases; junction bases outside the gene matches: 9. Here the CDR3 reads CSARVPTGVGEKLFF. CDR3 nucleotides: TGCAGTGCTAGAGTCCCCACAGGGGTGGGTGAAAAACTGTTTTTT.